This T cell receptor beta chain was captured in a study of beta chain features in type 1 diabetes. Every bit of the isolated RNA underwent reverse transcription, so sequencing read expressed TCRB transcripts. Here immunoSEQ multiplex PCR was the method, and the copy in TCRdb shows in-frame clones only, minus some. In the table there are a few hundred thousand clones, roughly 13% of which are singletons. This clone turned up a few times. The CDR3 has 11 amino acids. Trimming removed 4 bases from V and 6 bases from J, with 7 bases in between. CDR1 is SGHNT, CDR2 YYREEE, per germline (reference sequence).

The sequence derives from a man aged 30 to 45 in good health. The sample consisted of naive CD4+ T cells from blood. This chain uses TRBV5-4 with TRBJ1-2, with no clear D. The CDR3: CASSLLDGYTF. The CDR3 DNA reads TGTGCCAGCAGCCTGTTAGATGGCTACACCTTC.